This T cell receptor (beta chain) was sequenced during a study of blood T cell repertoires in COVID-19. On the study more broadly: The origin of the acute and convalescent COVID-19 samples was the United States, Italy and Spain.

From germline, CDR1 is SQVTM and CDR2 ANQGSEA. Trimming removed 4 bases at V and 0 bases at J, with 9 bases between. There are 14 residues in the CDR3. Authors' analysis steps: Estimation of nucleated cell counts was performed using reference gene primer amplification. TCRdb's copy holds only in-frame clones and misses some; the assay was immunoSEQ multiplex PCR. D and trimming were read from the DNA, whereas the V and J calls and clone size are those reported in that table. The table has around 50,000 clones, 65% to 90% seen once. V usage is TRBV29-1 and J usage is TRBJ1-4, with D possibly TRBD1 on 5 matching bases. The sequencing input was peripheral blood. The TCR sequence derives from a man aged 40-55 years with acute or convalescent COVID-19. CDR3 coding DNA: TGCAGCGTTGGGGCAGGGTCAACTAATGAAAAACTGTTTTTT. Translation gives CSVGAGSTNEKLFF.